This T cell receptor beta chain was obtained from a study of blood T cells in healthy people across ages. General study points: Diversity estimates from one million T cells were considered underestimates.

With V trimmed by 3 bases and J by 1 base, 8 bases remained unmatched. CDR1 and CDR2 (germline): SGDLS, YYNGEE. This CDR3 spans 16 amino acids. As for this clonotype: As yet, its antigen is unknown.

A second PCR, run for roughly 7 to 11 cycles, used a sample-barcoded 5' primer plus a J-beta primer mix. One entry per CDR3 protein, called by TCRdb with MiXCR from the 5' RACE reads. The repertoire includes approximately 1.5 million distinct CDR3 sequences, 35% to 45% of them detected once, and about 4% sits in the top ten. Sequenced input: blood. The TCR comes from a woman aged 18-29 years in good health. The rearrangement joins TRBV9 to TRBJ1-1; 8 bases fit TRBD1. CDR3 nucleotides: TGTGCCAGCAGCGGAACGAACAGGGGGGCGAACACTGAAGCTTTCTTT. The encoded protein is CASSGTNRGANTEAFF. Variable domain in full (rest from reference TRBV9 and TRBJ1-1): DSGVTQTPKHLITATGQRVTLRCSPRSGDLSVYWYQQSLDQGLQFLIQYYNGEERAKGNILERFSAQQFPDLHSELNLSSLELGDSALYFCASSGTNRGANTEAFFGQGTRLTVV.